This T cell receptor beta chain was captured by sequencing in a study of OX40 agonist ivuxolimab in advanced cancers. Findings of the study overall: Expanded clones tended on average to be more numerous among CD8+ T cells than CD4+.

The table came from immunoSEQ multiplex PCR; TCRdb's copy has only in-frame clones and leaves some out. The sample lists 50,000 to 60,000 clones; approximately 87% were seen once. CDR3 size: 15 residues. Germline CDR1 reads KGHSH; CDR2 reads LQKENI. A few counts support this clone. As yet, its antigen is unknown. Relative to the germline gene, one junction end is altered; a read error may explain this. The receptor's source is an adult with an advanced solid tumor such as melanoma, head and neck, liver or kidney cancer. The sequenced sample was CD4+ or CD8+ T cells sorted from blood, obtained in a trial of the OX40 agonist ivuxolimab. V usage is TRBV18 and J usage is TRBJ2-1; 7 nucleotides match TRBD1. The CDR3 reads CASSRGQRAYSEQFF. The CDR3 DNA sequence: TGTGCCAGCTCTCGGGGACAGAGGGCTTACAGTGAGCAGTTCTTC.